The 21 T cell receptor beta chains presented below share a single source sample, sequenced in a study of T cell responses to AZD1222 COVID-19 vaccine. TCRdb keeps only in-frame clones here, not all; method: immunoSEQ multiplex PCR. The profile shows 140,000 to 150,000 clones, approximately 92% of them singletons. Sequenced material: peripheral blood, taken 28 days after the second AZD1222 dose. The receptors stem from an adult who received the AZD1222 COVID-19 vaccine.

CDR3 bases: TGTGCCAGCAGTACCCCGGGACAGGGGGTCCACGAGCAGTACTTC. Its translation: CASSTPGQGVHEQYF. The chain is built from TRBV7-3 and TRBJ2-7; 11 nucleotides align to TRBD1. Germline lookup yields CDR1 SGHTA and CDR2 FQGTGA. Trimming cost V 6 bases and J 5 bases; bases outside gene matches: 9. The CDR3 extends over 15 amino acids.

This chain connects TRBV30 to TRBJ2-1; D is ambiguous. The ends were cut back, 2 bases at V and 8 bases at J, with 7 bases in the middle. The CDR3 spans 11 residues. In germline, CDR1 is GTSNPN, CDR2 SVGIG (reference sequence). The CDR3 DNA sequence: TGTGCCTGGAGTTTATCAGATGAGCAGTTCTTC. It translates to CAWSLSDEQFF.

The chain recombines TRBV10-3 with TRBJ2-7; D is undetermined. The CDR3 contains 12 residues. V was trimmed by 0 bases and J by 4 bases, leaving 4 bases between them. Germline CDR1 reads ENHRY; CDR2 reads SYGVKD. CDR3 sequence (DNA): TGTGCCATCAGTGAGTCGGGGTACGAGCAGTACTTC. Protein product: CAISESGYEQYF.

V and J are TRBV28 and TRBJ1-2; D is unresolved. This CDR3 contains 13 residues. Trimming removed 7 bases at V and 8 bases at J, with 17 bases between. Germline CDR1 is MDHEN and CDR2 is SYDVKM. The CDR3 nucleotides are TGTGCCAGCATCCCCTCTAGGCCTTCGGGCTACACCTTC. Its protein product is CASIPSRPSGYTF.

The genes are TRBV23-1 and TRBJ2-1; D gene uncertain. TRBV23-1 is classed as an ORF, of uncertain function. The ends were cut back, 3 bases at V and 15 bases at J, with 15 bases in the middle. This CDR3 region has 12 residues. The CDR3 DNA reads TGCGCCAGCAGTCAGTTTCCATGGCCGCGGTTCTTC. It encodes CASSQFPWPRFF.

This rearrangement joins TRBV9 to TRBJ2-3; 7 bases are a match to TRBD1. The CDR3 sequence is 14 residues long. With V trimmed by 3 bases and J by 7 bases, 8 bases remained unmatched. Per germline, CDR1 SGDLS and CDR2 YYNGEE. DNA for the CDR3: TGTGCCAGCAGCGAGGGGGCGCCGGGGAATACGCAGTATTTT. This sequence encodes CASSEGAPGNTQYF. Full variable domain (rest looked up from reference TRBV9 and TRBJ2-3): DSGVTQTPKHLITATGQRVTLRCSPRSGDLSVYWYQQSLDQGLQFLIQYYNGEERAKGNILERFSAQQFPDLHSELNLSSLELGDSALYFCASSEGAPGNTQYFGPGTRLTVL.

The chain links TRBV19 to TRBJ1-1; 9 bases fit TRBD1. Trimming cost V 6 bases and J 1 base; bases outside gene matches: 6. The CDR3 is made up of 15 amino acids. Germline CDR1 and CDR2: LNHDA and SQIVND (reference sequence). The CDR3 sequence: CASRARDRENTEAFF. The CDR3 nucleotides are TGTGCCAGTAGGGCTCGGGACAGGGAGAACACTGAAGCTTTCTTT.

The chain carries TRBV2 and TRBJ1-1; tentative D call: TRBD1 (5 bases). Trimming removed 6 bases from V and 3 bases from J, with 20 bases in between. The CDR3 runs to 16 residues. The germline V gene has CDR1 SNHLY and CDR2 FYNNEI. The chain's CDR3 is CASRLTGTTRDTEAFF. CDR3 coding DNA: TGTGCCAGCAGGTTAACCGGGACGACCAGGGACACTGAAGCTTTCTTT.

This clone has more than one count but fewer than ten. The conserved final phenylalanine or tryptophan is absent from the CDR3, which likely points to a read error. No DNA is shown, since the ends of the CDR3 on it are uncertain; the CDR3 is the one TCRdb lists. The V and J genes are TRBV30 and TRBJ1-1. The CDR3 totals 12 residues, both ends included. Germline V gene sequence: CDR1 GTSNPN, CDR2 SVGIG (reference sequence). The CDR3 is CAWSRRGTRNFN.

The V and J genes are TRBV28 and TRBJ2-7, with 8 bases aligning to TRBD2. CDR1 and CDR2 from the germline V gene are MDHEN and SYDVKM. CDR3 length equals 12 residues. With 3 bases clipped from V and 9 bases from J, the junction kept 4 bases outside the gene matches. The CDR3 coding sequence is TGTGCCAGCAGTTTCGGGGGGGTTGTGCAGTACTTC. Translation gives CASSFGGVVQYF.

This chain connects TRBV3-1 (or the pseudogene TRBV3-2) to TRBJ1-1; D may be TRBD1 (5 bases). The germline gives CDR1 LGHDT, CDR2 YNNKEL (reference sequence). The ends were cut back, 1 base at V and 8 bases at J, with 8 bases in the middle. This CDR3 region has 12 residues. Written as DNA, the CDR3 is TGTGCCAGCAGCCAAGGGGGGAGGGAAGCTTTCTTT. This gives the protein CASSQGGREAFF.

This clone was seen a few times. The rearrangement links TRBV25-1 to TRBJ1-1, with D unresolved. Germline CDR1 MGHDK, CDR2 SYGVNS. V gave up 6 bases and J gave up 4 bases, with 12 bases separating them. The CDR3 length is 13 residues. CDR3 residues: CASSALDGTEAFF. Here the CDR3 DNA reads TGTGCCAGCAGCGCCCTGGACGGCACTGAAGCTTTCTTT. Supplemented by reference TRBV25-1 and TRBJ1-1, the full variable domain reads EADIYQTPRYLVIGTGKKITLECSQTMGHDKMYWYQQDPGMELHLIHYSYGVNSTEKGDLSSESTVSRIRTEHFPLTLESARPSHTSQYLCASSALDGTEAFFGQGTRLTVV.

The chain uses TRBV29-1 and TRBJ1-1; maybe TRBD1 (6 bases). CDR3 length equals 12 residues. Trimming pared 6 bases from V and 3 bases from J, leaving 11 bases between. Per the germline V gene, CDR1 is SQVTM and CDR2 is ANQGSEA. The CDR3 loop reads CSVGPGDTEAFF. CDR3 sequence (DNA): TGCAGCGTGGGACCAGGGGACACTGAAGCTTTCTTT.

This sequence joins TRBV28 and TRBJ1-2, with TRBD1 identical over 9 bases. V was pared by 6 bases and J by 5 bases, with 10 bases of the junction left unmatched. CDR3 size: 15 residues. Germline CDR1 reads MDHEN; CDR2 reads SYDVKM. The DNA of the CDR3 is TGTGCCAGCAGACCGACAGGGGGAGTCGGTTATGGCTACACCTTC. Amino acid sequence: CASRPTGGVGYGYTF.

The CDR3 nucleotides are TGTGCCAGCAGCCCACCGAGGGGGGTAGGGAACACTGAAGCTTTCTTT. Translation gives CASSPPRGVGNTEAFF. The V and J genes are TRBV9 and TRBJ1-1; maybe TRBD1 (6 bases). Trimming shortened V by 4 bases and J by 1 base, and 17 bases separated the two germline ends. CDR1 and CDR2 (germline): SGDLS, YYNGEE. The CDR3 is 16 residues long.

The rearrangement uses TRBV6-5 and TRBJ1-1; unclear D gene. The V gene's germline CDR1 is MNHEY and CDR2 SVGAGI. Trimming took 2 bases from V and 0 from J, leaving 13 bases between them. The CDR3 length is 16 residues. CDR3 DNA: TGTGCCAGCAGTTACCAAGTTACAGCCTTGAACACTGAAGCTTTCTTT. Translated: CASSYQVTALNTEAFF.

This clone has just one count. J is TRBJ1-5 and V is TRBV19, with 7 bases lining up with TRBD1. The CDR3 sequence is 15 residues long. In germline, CDR1 is LNHDA, CDR2 SQIVND (reference sequence). V dropped 9 bases and J dropped 4; count of bases not matched to a gene: 12. The CDR3 sequence: CASRIPTGRNQPQHF. Here the CDR3 DNA reads TGTGCCAGCCGAATCCCGACAGGGCGGAATCAGCCCCAGCATTTT. Looking up the rest from reference TRBV19 and TRBJ1-5 gives the full variable domain: DGGITQSPKYLFRKEGQNVTLSCEQNLNHDAMYWYRQDPGQGLRLIYYSQIVNDFQKGDIAEGYSVSREKKESFPLTVTSAQKNPTAFYLCASRIPTGRNQPQHFGDGTRLSIL.

The chain has TRBV4-1 and TRBJ1-2; TRBD1 matches 9 bases. The germline V gene has CDR1 MGHRA and CDR2 YSYEKL. The trim removed 0 bases at V and 5 bases at J, leaving 7 bases unmatched. This CDR3 region has 16 residues. The CDR3 loop is CASSQETGQGVYGYTF. CDR3 in DNA: TGCGCCAGCAGCCAAGAAACGGGACAGGGTGTTTATGGCTACACCTTC.

CDR3 in DNA: TGTGCCAGCTCAATTGCAACAGGGGGCTTTAATTCACCCCTCCACTTT. It encodes CASSIATGGFNSPLHF. V usage is TRBV18 and J usage is TRBJ1-6; 9 bases match TRBD1. Germline V gives CDR1 KGHSH, CDR2 LQKENI. The ends lost 5 bases at V and 6 bases at J; junction bases unmatched: 8. The CDR3 has 16 amino acids.

The chain joins TRBV18 to TRBJ1-1; tentatively, D is TRBD1 (5 bases). Germline V gives CDR1 KGHSH, CDR2 LQKENI. The CDR3 covers 15 residues. Between the trimmed V and J ends, which lost 2 bases and 3 bases, there was a span of 13 bases. The DNA of the CDR3 is TGTGCCAGCTCACCATCCGGGGCGGCGGACACTGAAGCTTTCTTT. Protein: CASSPSGAADTEAFF.

This chain links TRBV18 with TRBJ2-3; D remains unclear. Germline V lookup: CDR1 KGHSH, CDR2 LQKENI. The CDR3 is 12 residues long. Trimming shortened V by 4 bases and J by 3 bases, and 5 bases separated the two germline ends. CDR3 DNA sequence: TGTGCCAGCTCACTGGCGACAGATACGCAGTATTTT. Its protein is CASSLATDTQYF.